The next 6 T cell receptor beta chains were all read from a single sample in a study of cytomegalovirus exposure and HLA in healthy donors. It was with 60 Vbeta and 13 Jbeta primers that the PCR ran. Libraries were prepared by immunoSEQ multiplex PCR; TCRdb keeps only in-frame clonotypes and omits some of them. The sample lists roughly 200,000 clones; roughly 73% were seen once. The sample taken for sequencing was PBMCs. All receptors derive from a woman between 25 and 40 years old in good health and CMV-seropositive.

This clone is a singleton in its sample. The chain employs TRBV5-1 and TRBJ1-1, with a possible D match to TRBD1 (5 bases). The CDR3 has 15 residues. Germline CDR1 and CDR2: SGHRS and YFSETQ. V lost 2 bases and J lost 1, with 12 bases in between. The CDR3 DNA is TGCGCCAGCAGCTTACAGGTTACCCCGAACACTGAAGCTTTCTTT. Its translation is CASSLQVTPNTEAFF.

V and J are TRBV10-3 and TRBJ2-3; possibly TRBD2 for D (5 bases). CDR1 and CDR2 from the germline V gene are ENHRY and SYGVKD. This CDR3 has 13 amino acids. V lost 8 bases and J lost 5, with 14 bases in between. The CDR3 sequence: CAIGIREGDTQYF. CDR3 DNA: TGTGCCATCGGTATTCGGGAAGGAGATACGCAGTATTTT.

The sample holds a few counts of this clone. This rearrangement joins TRBV5-1 to TRBJ2-6; D is perhaps TRBD2 (5 bases). Germline V gene sequence: CDR1 SGHRS, CDR2 YFSETQ. This CDR3 comprises 17 residues. The V end was cut by 5 bases, the J end by 1 base, with 16 bases between. The CDR3 reads CASSERAVLSGANVLTF. The CDR3 bases are TGCGCCAGCAGTGAGAGGGCGGTACTTTCTGGGGCCAACGTCCTGACTTTC.

V and J are TRBV4-1 and TRBJ1-5; D might be TRBD1 (5 bases). Germline CDR1 and CDR2: MGHRA and YSYEKL. This CDR3 comprises 16 residues. With 2 bases removed from V and 3 bases from J, the gap between germline ends came to 14 bases. CDR3 residues: CASSQPREGSNQPQHF. For the CDR3, the DNA is TGCGCCAGCAGCCAACCCAGGGAAGGATCCAATCAGCCCCAGCATTTT.

The DNA for the CDR3 is TGTGCCACCAGCACCCTACGAGGTGTGAACACCGGGGAGCTGTTTTTT. It codes for CATSTLRGVNTGELFF. J is TRBJ2-2 and V is TRBV15; D is undetermined. The germline CDR1 and CDR2 sequences are LNHNV and YYDKDF (reference sequence). The CDR3 covers 16 residues. Trimming removed 4 bases at V and 1 base at J, with 13 bases between. The complete variable domain, with remaining parts taken from reference TRBV15 and TRBJ2-2, reads DAMVIQNPRYQVTQFGKPVTLSCSQTLNHNVMYWYQQKSSQAPKLLFHYYDKDFNNEADTPDNFQSRRPNTSFCFLDIRSPGLGDTAMYLCATSTLRGVNTGELFFGEGSRLTVL.

The chain combines TRBV5-1 with TRBJ2-5; 8 bases map to TRBD2. After removal of 3 bases from V and 3 bases from J, the junction contained 1 base not matched to a gene. Germline values: CDR1 SGHRS, CDR2 YFSETQ. The CDR3 is 13 amino acids. In DNA, the CDR3 is TGCGCCAGCAGCTCGGGACTAGAAGAGACCCAGTACTTC. It is translated as CASSSGLEETQYF.